This T cell receptor (beta chain) originates from a study of T cells in tumors after PD-1 blockade. Study information: Mean per tumor sample: tens of thousands of templates (554-99,264), 6,000 or so unique clonotypes.

A remark on this clone: No antigen is known for it.

Sequencing was performed with immunoSEQ multiplex PCR; in TCRdb, only in-frame clones are kept and a portion is missing. The sample shows 10,000 to 15,000 clones, 63% of them seen only once. Findings and caveats of the study: Blood contained approximately 43% of the tumor's TCR clonotypes. Only pre- versus post-treatment comparisons showed clonal replacement. Clonal replacement, not reinvigoration, is suggested for expanded exhausted CD8+ clones after therapy.

The sample here was tumor tissue, taken before anti-PD-1 treatment. The TCR was taken from a human donor with cutaneous squamous cell carcinoma.

The CDR3 protein is CASSPTPTGMYEQYF. CDR3 in DNA: TGTGCCAGCAGTCCTACTCCGACAGGGATGTACGAGCAGTACTTC. V and J are TRBV7-3 and TRBJ2-7, with TRBD1 matching over 7 bases. V lost 6 bases, J lost 4 bases, and 12 bases stayed unmatched. The length of the CDR3 is 15 residues. CDR1 and CDR2 from the germline V gene are SGHTA and FQGTGA.